This TCR beta chain comes out of a study of vaccination and CD4 T cells after COVID-19. Background on the study: Post-COVID draws came a median approximately 100 days after diagnosis (range 35 to 161). Cultures that served as controls received a CEFX pool, an HIV-1 Nef pool, or no peptide.

There are 18 residues in the CDR3. Germline loops: CDR1 SEHNR, CDR2 FQNEAQ (reference sequence). The trim removed 3 bases at V and 0 bases at J, leaving 8 bases unmatched. For this clonotype: The antigen is not known.

Treatment meaning: approximately 10-day PBMC culture with coronavirus spike peptide pools or control peptides (ViraFEST assay). ViraFEST used peptide pools to expand antigen-specific T cells, then sequenced TCRs. US Alpha, Beta and Delta variants postdated the positive PCR dates, which ran from March to December 2020. An Oncomine TCR Beta short-read assay was used to sequence the DNA from cultured CD4+ T cells. Each CDR3 protein is one row after TCRdb ran MiXCR on the PCR reads. The sample has some 13,000 distinct CDR3 sequences; roughly 39% are singletons. Sample: CD4+ T cells from blood, cultured in vitro. This chain joins TRBV7-9 and TRBJ2-1, with TRBD2 matching 10 bases. The receptor's source is a human donor who had recovered from COVID-19. CDR3 DNA: TGTGCCAGCAGCTTCGGCCTAGCGGGGGCAAGCTCCTACAATGAGCAGTTCTTC. As protein: CASSFGLAGASSYNEQFF. The whole variable domain, filled in from reference TRBV7-9 and TRBJ2-1, reads DTGVSQNPRHKITKRGQNVTFRCDPISEHNRLYWYRQTLGQGPEFLTYFQNEAQLEKSRLLSDRFSAERPKGSFSTLEIQRTEQGDSAMYLCASSFGLAGASSYNEQFFGPGTRLTVL.